This T cell receptor (beta chain) was retrieved from a study of sequential checkpoint blockade in melanoma. As for the study in general: TCRβ was sequenced from DNA of approximately 99 pretreatment tumors.

The CDR3 is 16 amino acids. From germline, CDR1 is MNHGY and CDR2 SAAAGT. Trimming left V 0 bases short and J 8 bases short, with 16 bases between. Data came from immunoSEQ multiplex PCR; TCRdb stores just in-frame clones and leaves some out. The data show around 10,000 clones, about 26% seen once. As for treatment: randomized to nivolumab then ipilimumab (arm A) or the reverse (arm B). None of the patients previously received DNA-damaging chemotherapy. The sequence was obtained from a human donor with melanoma. The chain joins TRBV6-8 to TRBJ1-4; the D gene is possibly TRBD1 (5 bases). The input for sequencing was tumor tissue (inferred from file names), taken from a patient given nivolumab and ipilimumab in sequence. CDR3 coding DNA: TGTGCCAGCAGTTACTCGGCAGGAGGGGCAGGGGAAAAACTGTTTTTT. It specifies CASSYSAGGAGEKLFF.